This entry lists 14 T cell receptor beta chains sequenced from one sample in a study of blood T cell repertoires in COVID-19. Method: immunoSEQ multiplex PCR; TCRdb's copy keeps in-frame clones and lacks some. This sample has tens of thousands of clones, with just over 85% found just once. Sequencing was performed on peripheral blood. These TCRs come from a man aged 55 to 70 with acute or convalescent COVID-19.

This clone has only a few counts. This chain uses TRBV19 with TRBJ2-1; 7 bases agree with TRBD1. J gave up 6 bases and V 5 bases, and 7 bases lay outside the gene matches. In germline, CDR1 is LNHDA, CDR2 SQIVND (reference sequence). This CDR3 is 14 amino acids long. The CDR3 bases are TGTGCCAGTAGTCCACGACAGGGTTTCAATGAGCAGTTCTTC. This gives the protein CASSPRQGFNEQFF.

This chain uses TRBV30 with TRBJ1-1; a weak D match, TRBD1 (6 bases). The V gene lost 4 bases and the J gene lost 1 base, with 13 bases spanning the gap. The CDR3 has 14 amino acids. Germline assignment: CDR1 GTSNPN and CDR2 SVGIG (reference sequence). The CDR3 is CAWNSGVSNTEAFF. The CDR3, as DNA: TGTGCCTGGAATTCAGGGGTTTCGAACACTGAAGCTTTCTTT.

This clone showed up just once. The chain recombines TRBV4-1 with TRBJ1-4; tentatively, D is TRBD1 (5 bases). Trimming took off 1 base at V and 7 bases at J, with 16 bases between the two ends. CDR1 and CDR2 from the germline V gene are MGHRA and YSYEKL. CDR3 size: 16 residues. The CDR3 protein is CASSQGEVGGGEKLFF. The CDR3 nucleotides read TGCGCCAGCAGCCAAGGGGAAGTTGGGGGGGGTGAAAAACTGTTTTTT.

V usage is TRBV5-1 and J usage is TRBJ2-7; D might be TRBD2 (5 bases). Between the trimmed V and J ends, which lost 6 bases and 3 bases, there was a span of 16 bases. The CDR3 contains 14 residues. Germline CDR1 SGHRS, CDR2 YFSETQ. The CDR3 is CASIIPRAGYEQYF. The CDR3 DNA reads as TGCGCCAGCATCATCCCGCGGGCCGGCTACGAGCAGTACTTC.

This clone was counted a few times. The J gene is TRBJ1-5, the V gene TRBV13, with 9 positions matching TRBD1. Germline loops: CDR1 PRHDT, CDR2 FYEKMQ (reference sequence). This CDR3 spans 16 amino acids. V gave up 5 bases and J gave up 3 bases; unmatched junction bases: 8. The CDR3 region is CASSLGTGSFNQPQHF. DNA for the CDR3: TGTGCCAGCAGCCTGGGGACAGGGAGTTTCAATCAGCCCCAGCATTTT. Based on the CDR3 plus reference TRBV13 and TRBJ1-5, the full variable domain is AAGVIQSPRHLIKEKRETATLKCYPIPRHDTVYWYQQGPGQDPQFLISFYEKMQSDKGSIPDRFSAQQFSDYHSELNMSSLELGDSALYFCASSLGTGSFNQPQHFGDGTRLSIL.

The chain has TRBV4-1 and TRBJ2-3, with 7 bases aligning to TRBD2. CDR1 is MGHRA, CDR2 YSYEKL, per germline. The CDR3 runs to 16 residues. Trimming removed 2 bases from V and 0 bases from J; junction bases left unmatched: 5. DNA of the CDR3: TGCGCCAGCAGCCAAAGATCTAGCGGAAGCACAGATACGCAGTATTTT. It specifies CASSQRSSGSTDTQYF.

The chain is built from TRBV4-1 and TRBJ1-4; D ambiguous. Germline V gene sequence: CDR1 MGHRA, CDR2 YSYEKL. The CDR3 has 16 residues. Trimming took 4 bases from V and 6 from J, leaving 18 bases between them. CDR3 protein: CASSRGRPGEDEKLFF. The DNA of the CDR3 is TGCGCCAGCAGCCGTGGGCGACCCGGGGAAGATGAAAAACTGTTTTTT.

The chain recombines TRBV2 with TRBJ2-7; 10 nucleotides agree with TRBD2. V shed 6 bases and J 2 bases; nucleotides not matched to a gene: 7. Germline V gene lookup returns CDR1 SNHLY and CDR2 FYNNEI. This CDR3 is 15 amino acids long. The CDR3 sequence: CASSHSGRGTYEQYF. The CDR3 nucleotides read TGTGCCAGCAGCCACAGCGGGAGGGGGACCTACGAGCAGTACTTC.

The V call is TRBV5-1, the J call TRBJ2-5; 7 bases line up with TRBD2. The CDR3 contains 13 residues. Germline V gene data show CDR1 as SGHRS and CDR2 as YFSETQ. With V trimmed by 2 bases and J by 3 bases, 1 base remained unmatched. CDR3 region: CASSFGGEETQYF. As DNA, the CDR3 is TGCGCCAGCAGCTTTGGGGGGGAAGAGACCCAGTACTTC.

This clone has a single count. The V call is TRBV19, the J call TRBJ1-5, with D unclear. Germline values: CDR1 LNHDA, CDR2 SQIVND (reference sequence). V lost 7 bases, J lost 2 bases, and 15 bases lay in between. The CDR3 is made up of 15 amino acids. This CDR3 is CASTPRVSGNQPQHF. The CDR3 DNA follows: TGTGCCAGTACCCCACGGGTGTCCGGCAATCAGCCCCAGCATTTT. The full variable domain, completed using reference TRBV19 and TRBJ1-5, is DGGITQSPKYLFRKEGQNVTLSCEQNLNHDAMYWYRQDPGQGLRLIYYSQIVNDFQKGDIAEGYSVSREKKESFPLTVTSAQKNPTAFYLCASTPRVSGNQPQHFGDGTRLSIL.

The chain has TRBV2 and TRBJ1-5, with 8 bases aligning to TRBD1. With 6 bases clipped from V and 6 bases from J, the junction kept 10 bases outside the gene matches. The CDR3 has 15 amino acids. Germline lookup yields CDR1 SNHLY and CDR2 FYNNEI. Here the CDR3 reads CASSAGQGASQPQHF. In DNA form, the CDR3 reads TGTGCCAGCAGCGCCGGGCAGGGGGCAAGTCAGCCCCAGCATTTT. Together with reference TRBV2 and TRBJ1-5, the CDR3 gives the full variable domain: EPEVTQTPSHQVTQMGQEVILRCVPISNHLYFYWYRQILGQKVEFLVSFYNNEISEKSEIFDDQFSVERPDGSNFTLKIRSTKLEDSAMYFCASSAGQGASQPQHFGDGTRLSIL.

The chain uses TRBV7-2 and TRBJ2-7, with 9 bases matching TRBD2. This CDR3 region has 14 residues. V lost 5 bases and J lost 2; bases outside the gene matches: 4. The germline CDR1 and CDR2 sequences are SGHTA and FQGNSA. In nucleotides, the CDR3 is TGTGCCAGCAGCGTTAGCGGGGGACCCTACGAGCAGTACTTC. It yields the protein CASSVSGGPYEQYF.

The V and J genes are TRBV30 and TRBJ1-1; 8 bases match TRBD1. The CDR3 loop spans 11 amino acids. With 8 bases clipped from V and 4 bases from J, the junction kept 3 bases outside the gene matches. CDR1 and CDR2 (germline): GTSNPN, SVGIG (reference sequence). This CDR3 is CARGQGTEAFF. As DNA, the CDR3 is TGTGCCCGCGGACAGGGCACTGAAGCTTTCTTT.

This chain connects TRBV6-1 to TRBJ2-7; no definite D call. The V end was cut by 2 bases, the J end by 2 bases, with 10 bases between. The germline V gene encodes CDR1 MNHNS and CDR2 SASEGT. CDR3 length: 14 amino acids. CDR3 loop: CASSERGTAYEQYF. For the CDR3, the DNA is TGTGCCAGCAGTGAACGAGGTACCGCCTACGAGCAGTACTTC.